These 25 T cell receptor beta chains originate from one sample sequenced in a study of T cell changes during pregnancy in multiple sclerosis. Using immunoSEQ multiplex PCR, the repertoire was profiled, and TCRdb retains in-frame clones only, with some absent. The data show more than 25,000 clones, approximately 90% seen once. The sample here was CD8+ T cells from peripheral blood mononuclear cells, taken in the first trimester of pregnancy. The source of these receptors is a female donor with multiple sclerosis, enrolled in a pregnancy study.

This clone was counted once. J is TRBJ2-1 and V is TRBV7-8, with TRBD2 matching over 7 bases. This CDR3 region has 15 residues. V dropped 5 bases and J dropped 4; count of bases not matched to a gene: 8. Germline V gives CDR1 SGHVS, CDR2 FQNEAQ. The CDR3 region is CASSPGTTSYNEQFF. CDR3 in DNA: TGTGCCAGCAGCCCTGGGACTACCTCATACAATGAGCAGTTCTTC.

This clone was detected only a few times. The rearrangement joins TRBV7-8 to TRBJ2-2, with TRBD1 as a possible D gene (5 bases). Germline CDR1 is SGHVS and CDR2 is FQNEAQ. The CDR3 is made up of 20 amino acids. V lost 3 bases, J lost 1 base, and 24 bases lay in between. This CDR3 reads CASSFSQFPDRRRNTGELFF. The CDR3 bases are TGTGCCAGCAGCTTCTCGCAATTCCCTGACAGAAGACGGAACACCGGGGAGCTGTTTTTT.

This clone has just a few counts. V and J are TRBV6-1 and TRBJ1-5; TRBD1 is a possible D gene (5 bases). V was clipped by 4 bases and J by 6 bases, with 13 bases between them. CDR3 length: 14 residues. From germline, CDR1 is MNHNS and CDR2 SASEGT. The CDR3 spells CASSGGGEAQPQHF. DNA for the CDR3: TGTGCCAGCAGTGGGGGGGGTGAGGCTCAGCCCCAGCATTTT.

This clone was detected only a few times. The chain recombines TRBV5-1 with TRBJ1-6; 7 bases match TRBD1. Germline CDR1 and CDR2: SGHRS and YFSETQ. CDR3 length equals 15 residues. With 7 bases clipped from V and 0 bases from J, the junction kept 4 bases outside the gene matches. CDR3: CASRDSSSYNSPLHF. The CDR3 coding sequence is TGCGCCAGCCGGGACAGTAGCTCCTATAATTCACCCCTCCACTTT.

The chain recombines TRBV15 with TRBJ2-3; unclear D gene. Looked up from germline, CDR1 is LNHNV and CDR2 is YYDKDF (reference sequence). The CDR3 length is 17 residues. V dropped 2 bases and J dropped 4 bases, with 19 bases sitting between them. CDR3: CATSRTAGTGSADTQYF. CDR3 bases: TGTGCCACCAGCAGAACCGCAGGAACTGGCAGTGCAGATACGCAGTATTTT.

The chain carries TRBV27 and TRBJ2-2; possibly TRBD2 for D (5 bases). CDR3 length: 12 residues. V lost 1 base to trimming and J lost 8 bases, with 5 bases between them. Germline values: CDR1 MNHEY, CDR2 SMNVEV (reference sequence). The CDR3 nucleotides are TGTGCCAGCAGTTTATGGGAGGGGGAGCTGTTTTTT. Translating gives CASSLWEGELFF.

The rearrangement links TRBV18 to TRBJ2-2; TRBD1 aligns across 12 bases. The CDR3 is made up of 15 amino acids. V lost 6 bases and J lost 6; bases outside the gene matches: 5. Germline V gene data show CDR1 as KGHSH and CDR2 as LQKENI. The CDR3 nucleotides are TGTGCCAGCTCGAAGGGACAGGGGGCCGCCGGGGAGCTGTTTTTT. Its translation is CASSKGQGAAGELFF.

The chain couples TRBV7-2 to TRBJ2-5; 11 positions agree with TRBD2. The CDR3 consists of 17 residues. Trimming at V came to 5 bases and at J to 4 bases, leaving 12 bases not matched to a gene. CDR1 is SGHTA and CDR2 is FQGNSA in the germline V gene. This CDR3 is CASSTYSLAGGLETQYF. The CDR3 coding sequence is TGTGCCAGCAGCACTTACTCATTAGCGGGGGGGCTAGAGACCCAGTACTTC. Filled out from reference TRBV7-2 and TRBJ2-5, the complete variable domain reads GAGVSQSPSNKVTEKGKDVELRCDPISGHTALYWYRQSLGQGLEFLIYFQGNSAPDKSGLPSDRFSAERTGGSVSTLTIQRTQQEDSAVYLCASSTYSLAGGLETQYFGPGTRLLVL.

This rearrangement joins TRBV27 to TRBJ2-1; 9 bases fit TRBD2. With 3 bases clipped from V and 8 bases from J, the junction kept 14 bases outside the gene matches. Germline assignment: CDR1 MNHEY and CDR2 SMNVEV (reference sequence). The CDR3 contains 17 residues. CDR3 loop: CASSFQREAVLIYEQFF. CDR3 in DNA: TGTGCCAGCAGTTTTCAGCGGGAGGCCGTTCTTATCTATGAGCAGTTCTTC.

This chain joins TRBV19 and TRBJ1-6, with TRBD1 matching 7 bases. Germline V gene data show CDR1 as LNHDA and CDR2 as SQIVND (reference sequence). The ends lost 10 bases at V and 10 bases at J; junction bases unmatched: 13. This CDR3 is built from 14 residues. CDR3 loop: CATRVEGARSPLHF. DNA of the CDR3: TGTGCCACCCGAGTGGAGGGGGCGAGATCACCCCTCCACTTT.

This clone was seen a handful of times. The chain recombines TRBV2 with TRBJ1-6, with D hard to call. V was pared by 7 bases and J by 9 bases, with 7 bases between. The CDR3 runs to 11 residues. Germline assignment: CDR1 SNHLY and CDR2 FYNNEI. The CDR3 DNA sequence: TGTGCCAGCACCCTAACTTCACCCCTCCACTTT. Protein product: CASTLTSPLHF.

The chain recombines TRBV28 with TRBJ2-1, with 11 bases lining up with TRBD2. From germline, CDR1 is MDHEN and CDR2 SYDVKM. The CDR3 runs to 15 residues. V was clipped by 0 bases and J by 5 bases; unmatched bases: 0. CDR3 sequence reads: CASSLWTSGNNEQFF. In nucleotides, the CDR3 is TGTGCCAGCAGTTTATGGACTAGCGGGAACAATGAGCAGTTCTTC.

This chain joins TRBV9 and TRBJ2-3; 7 bases agree with TRBD2. The CDR3 runs to 12 residues. CDR1 and CDR2 from the germline V gene are SGDLS and YYNGEE. CDR3: CAPGGSTDTQYF. The CDR3 bases are TGTGCACCCGGGGGGAGCACAGATACGCAGTATTTT.

This rearrangement joins TRBV6-1 to TRBJ2-7, with 11 positions matching TRBD2. Germline V gives CDR1 MNHNS, CDR2 SASEGT. The CDR3 is 16 residues long. J gave up 0 bases and V 3 bases, and 4 bases lay outside the gene matches. CDR3 sequence (DNA): TGTGCCAGCAGTGAGAATAGCGGGGGGGACTCCTACGAGCAGTACTTC. As protein: CASSENSGGDSYEQYF.

The chain combines TRBV11-2 with TRBJ2-3, with D possibly matching TRBD2 (6 bases). Per germline, CDR1 SGHAT and CDR2 FQNNGV. This CDR3 contains 18 residues. The ends were cut back, 0 bases at V and 2 bases at J, with 18 bases in the middle. The CDR3 DNA follows: TGTGCCAGCAGCTTAGATTGGGCCAGCGGAGGGTCCACAGATACGCAGTATTTT. Amino acids: CASSLDWASGGSTDTQYF.

The V gene is TRBV5-1, the J gene TRBJ2-7; maybe TRBD1 (6 bases). The germline CDR1 and CDR2 sequences are SGHRS and YFSETQ. The CDR3 has 15 amino acids. V lost 0 bases and J 3 bases, leaving 13 bases between the germline ends. The CDR3 DNA follows: TGCGCCAGCAGCTTGGCTGTAGGGGGATTCTACGAGCAGTACTTC. Amino acid sequence: CASSLAVGGFYEQYF.

CDR3 coding DNA: TGTGCCAGCAGCTTAGGTTACCCCGAACTACCGTCTAGCTCCTACAATGAGCAGTTCTTC. Its protein product is CASSLGYPELPSSSYNEQFF. The rearrangement links TRBV7-6 to TRBJ2-1; D call uncertain. The ends were cut back, 1 base at V and 0 bases at J, with 22 bases in the middle. There are 20 residues in the CDR3. Germline-derived CDR1 and CDR2 are SGHVS and FNYEAQ.

The chain couples TRBV27 to TRBJ1-5; TRBD1 is a possible D gene (6 bases). Trimming stripped 2 bases from V and 7 bases from J, with 12 bases between. The CDR3 contains 14 residues. Germline assignment: CDR1 MNHEY and CDR2 SMNVEV (reference sequence). CDR3 residues: CASSLKQGGQPQHF. As DNA, the CDR3 is TGTGCCAGCAGTTTAAAACAGGGTGGCCAGCCCCAGCATTTT.

The chain is built from TRBV5-4 and TRBJ2-1, with 11 bases matching TRBD2. Trimming at V came to 4 bases and at J to 5 bases, leaving 5 bases not matched to a gene. Germline V gene sequence: CDR1 SGHNT, CDR2 YYREEE (reference sequence). This CDR3 comprises 15 residues. The CDR3 DNA follows: TGTGCCAGCAGCGCTCCGGGACTAGCGGACAATGAGCAGTTCTTC. Translating gives CASSAPGLADNEQFF.

CDR3: CASSPFFGTGGQPQHF. CDR3 DNA sequence: TGCGCCAGCAGTCCCTTTTTCGGGACAGGGGGACAGCCCCAGCATTTT. The chain employs TRBV23-1 and TRBJ1-5; 11 bases fit TRBD1. TRBV23-1 falls under the ORF class, with uncertain function. The CDR3 is 16 amino acids. V shed 4 bases and J 7 bases; nucleotides not matched to a gene: 9.

J is TRBJ1-5 and V is TRBV4-1, with TRBD1 as a possible D gene (5 bases). This CDR3 is 14 amino acids long. The germline V gene encodes CDR1 MGHRA and CDR2 YSYEKL. Trimming removed 0 bases from V and 5 bases from J, with 8 bases in between. CDR3 coding DNA: TGCGCCAGCAGCCAAGATCAGGGATATCAGCCCCAGCATTTT. This gives the protein CASSQDQGYQPQHF.

The chain recombines TRBV4-1 with TRBJ2-7; D is undetermined. The germline gives CDR1 MGHRA, CDR2 YSYEKL. The CDR3 covers 14 residues. Trimming removed 3 bases at V and 1 base at J, with 10 bases between. CDR3 sequence (DNA): TGCGCCAGCAGCCAGGGCTACTCATCCTACGAGCAGTACTTC. As protein: CASSQGYSSYEQYF.

The V and J genes are TRBV6-4 and TRBJ2-3; D might be TRBD1 (5 bases). The CDR3 sequence is 16 residues long. CDR1 MRHNA and CDR2 SNTAGT come from the germline V gene. V lost 5 bases, J lost 4 bases, and 19 bases lay in between. In DNA form, the CDR3 reads TGTGCCAGCAGTAGGGGCTCAGAGAGCGAGGCAGATACGCAGTATTTT. Encoded protein: CASSRGSESEADTQYF.

The chain combines TRBV27 with TRBJ2-7; D call uncertain. The CDR3 is 14 residues long. V dropped 3 bases and J dropped 0 bases, with 9 bases sitting between them. Germline CDR1 reads MNHEY; CDR2 reads SMNVEV (reference sequence). The chain's CDR3 is CASSFDFNSYEQYF. The CDR3 DNA follows: TGTGCCAGCAGTTTCGACTTTAACTCCTACGAGCAGTACTTC.

The chain uses TRBV7-8 and TRBJ2-1, with TRBD2 matching over 12 bases. V shed 5 bases and J 3 bases; nucleotides not matched to a gene: 17. The CDR3 is made up of 20 amino acids. Germline CDR1 SGHVS, CDR2 FQNEAQ. This CDR3 is CASSRRLAGANRGGYNEQFF. The CDR3 bases are TGTGCCAGCAGCCGTAGACTAGCGGGAGCCAACCGGGGGGGCTACAATGAGCAGTTCTTC.